Following are 20 T cell receptor beta chains from one sample sequenced in a study of blood T cells in healthy people across ages. For the second PCR, which ran for about 7 to 12 cycles, a sample-barcoded 5' primer and a J-beta primer mix were used. Via MiXCR, TCRdb re-called the 5' RACE reads, giving one row per CDR3 protein. This sample carries about 830,000 distinct CDR3 sequences, 58% of them seen once, and the ten largest clones take 20% to 25%. The sample consisted of blood. These receptors originate from a man aged 25 to 40 in good health.

Here the CDR3 reads CASSPGDRDSGANVLTF. CDR3 DNA sequence: TGCGCCAGCAGCCCCGGGGACAGGGACTCTGGGGCCAACGTCCTGACTTTC. V and J are TRBV5-1 and TRBJ2-6, with 9 bases lining up with TRBD1. With 4 bases clipped from V and 0 bases from J, the junction kept 5 bases outside the gene matches. Germline CDR1 SGHRS, CDR2 YFSETQ. The CDR3 is 17 amino acids.

The gene calls are TRBV18 and TRBJ2-7; 9 nucleotides align to TRBD1. The CDR3 totals 16 residues. CDR1 KGHSH and CDR2 LQKENI come from the germline V gene. J was trimmed by 3 bases and V by 3 bases; bases with no gene match: 9. The CDR3 is CASSPRSGTGNYEQYF. The CDR3 DNA sequence: TGTGCCAGCTCACCCCGCTCCGGGACAGGGAACTACGAGCAGTACTTC.

CDR3: CSARPPSGRGKNEQFF. The CDR3 DNA follows: TGCAGTGCTAGACCCCCCAGCGGGAGGGGTAAGAATGAGCAGTTCTTC. The chain combines TRBV20-1 with TRBJ2-1, with TRBD2 identical over 10 bases. The CDR3 covers 16 residues. V lost 2 bases to trimming and J lost 7 bases; unmatched junction nucleotides: 11. Looked up from germline, CDR1 is DFQATT and CDR2 is SNEGSKA (reference sequence).

This clonotype was seen more than once but under ten times. The CDR3 region is CSARRLAGDISYEQYF. The DNA for the CDR3 is TGCAGTGCTAGGAGACTAGCGGGGGACATCTCCTACGAGCAGTACTTC. The chain employs TRBV20-1 and TRBJ2-7; TRBD2 aligns across 12 bases. J lost 0 bases, V lost 3 bases, and 6 bases had no gene match. This CDR3 contains 16 residues. The V gene's germline CDR1 is DFQATT and CDR2 SNEGSKA (reference sequence).

On this clonotype: One end of the junction fails to match germline, which may point to a read error. The rearrangement links TRBV6-2 or TRBV6-3 to TRBJ2-6, with D possibly matching TRBD2 (5 bases). Germline lookup yields CDR1 MNHEY and CDR2 SVGEGT. The CDR3 is 17 amino acids. The CDR3 region has the DNA TGTGTCAGCAGCATATTGGCGGAGGTCTCTGGGGCCAACGTCCTGACTTTC. It codes for CVSSILAEVSGANVLTF.

This clonotype occurred many times. CDR3 loop: CASSGGTGSYEQYF. CDR3 sequence (DNA): TGTGCCAGCAGCGGTGGGACAGGCTCCTACGAGCAGTACTTC. The chain combines TRBV7-2 with TRBJ2-7, with 8 bases fitting TRBD1. Germline CDR1 reads SGHTA; CDR2 reads FQGNSA. The CDR3 spans 14 residues. The junction had 3 bases not matched to a gene; V was cut back by 5 bases and J by 0 bases.

The chain carries TRBV25-1 and TRBJ2-7; D remains ambiguous. The CDR3 runs to 14 residues. CDR1 and CDR2 from the germline V gene are MGHDK and SYGVNS. Trimming took 5 bases from V and 6 from J, leaving 17 bases between them. The DNA for the CDR3 is TGTGCCAGCAGTCCCGGAGTGGGAACCTTCGAGCAGTACTTC. Its translation is CASSPGVGTFEQYF.

Details on this clonotype: Since no conserved phenylalanine or tryptophan closes the CDR3, a read error is the likely cause. The chain uses TRBV5-1 and TRBJ2-7; 9 positions agree with TRBD1. Germline values: CDR1 SGHRS, CDR2 YFSETQ. This CDR3 has 15 amino acids. V lost 3 bases and J lost 2; bases outside the gene matches: 6. This chain's CDR3 is CASSSSGTGPYEQYI. The DNA for the CDR3 is TGCGCCAGCAGCTCCTCCGGGACAGGGCCCTACGAGCAGTACATC.

Details on this clonotype: Mismatch with germline at one junction end may stem from a read error. The J gene is TRBJ2-7, the V gene TRBV19; 10 nucleotides match TRBD2. CDR3 length equals 15 residues. Germline V lookup: CDR1 LNHDA, CDR2 SQIVND (reference sequence). The CDR3 DNA follows: TGTGCTAGTAGTGATCCGGGACTAGCGAACTACGAGCAGTACTTC. Its protein product is CASSDPGLANYEQYF.

This chain uses TRBV20-1 with TRBJ2-5, with a tentative D call TRBD1 (6 bases). The V end lost 3 bases, the J end lost 4 bases, and 15 bases lay between the germline ends. Germline V gene data show CDR1 as DFQATT and CDR2 as SNEGSKA (reference sequence). The CDR3 sequence is 14 residues long. The CDR3 protein is CSASVGQGLETQYF. The CDR3 DNA is TGCAGTGCTAGTGTGGGGCAGGGGTTAGAGACCCAGTACTTC.

V gene TRBV4-2 combines with J gene TRBJ2-2; TRBD2 matches at 8 bases. CDR3 length: 15 residues. Germline CDR1 reads LGHNA; CDR2 reads YNFKEQ. The junction had 1 base not matched to a gene; V was cut back by 3 bases and J by 1 base. The CDR3 reads CASSHAGGNTGELFF. CDR3 coding DNA: TGTGCCAGCAGCCACGCGGGAGGGAACACCGGGGAGCTGTTTTTT.

This clonotype was found once. The chain uses TRBV9 and TRBJ2-1; possibly TRBD1 or TRBD2 for D (6 bases each). Trimming shortened V by 1 base and J by 6 bases, and 14 bases separated the two germline ends. Germline CDR1 SGDLS, CDR2 YYNGEE. This CDR3 region has 15 residues. CDR3 in DNA: TGTGCCAGCAGCGTAAGCGGAGGAGGGGGCAATGAGCAGTTCTTC. Translating it yields CASSVSGGGGNEQFF.

This clonotype was picked up a small number of times. The chain uses TRBV19 and TRBJ2-3, with TRBD2 matching over 9 bases. The junction had 1 base not matched to a gene; V was cut back by 5 bases and J by 4 bases. The CDR3 loop spans 13 amino acids. The germline CDR1 and CDR2 sequences are LNHDA and SQIVND (reference sequence). The DNA for the CDR3 is TGTGCCAGTAGTCGGACTAGCGCAGATACGCAGTATTTT. Its translation is CASSRTSADTQYF.

This clonotype occurred once. The chain combines TRBV12-5 with TRBJ2-1, with no clear D. Between the trimmed V and J ends, which lost 3 bases and 2 bases, there was a span of 14 bases. The CDR3 runs to 16 residues. Germline CDR1 is LGHNT and CDR2 is FRNRAP. This chain's CDR3 is CASGFFLTAAYNEQFF. The CDR3 nucleotides are TGTGCTAGTGGTTTCTTCTTGACTGCAGCCTACAATGAGCAGTTCTTC. Full variable domain (remainder filled in from reference TRBV12-5 and TRBJ2-1): DARVTQTPRHKVTEMGQEVTMRCQPILGHNTVFWYRQTMMQGLELLAYFRNRAPLDDSGMPKDRFSAEMPDATLATLKIQPSEPRDSAVYFCASGFFLTAAYNEQFFGPGTRLTVL.

This chain joins TRBV6-5 and TRBJ2-4, with D perhaps matching TRBD1 (5 bases). The CDR3 sequence is 15 residues long. The V end was cut by 1 base, the J end by 1 base, with 8 bases between. CDR1 and CDR2 (germline): MNHEY, SVGAGI. CDR3 DNA sequence: TGTGCCAGCAGTTACTTCTCAGGGGCCAAAAACATTCAGTACTTC. This encodes CASSYFSGAKNIQYF.

The V gene is TRBV29-1, the J gene TRBJ1-6; 10 bases are shared with TRBD1. The CDR3 runs to 14 residues. Germline trimming cut 6 bases from V and 10 bases from J; bases unmatched to any gene: 9. Per the germline V gene, CDR1 is SQVTM and CDR2 is ANQGSEA. The DNA for the CDR3 is TGCAGCGTCGGGACAGGGGACGAGGACTCACCCCTCCACTTT. This codes for CSVGTGDEDSPLHF.

This clonotype was detected only once. The genes are TRBV15 and TRBJ2-2; 13 bases agree with TRBD2. V lost 3 bases and J lost 5; bases outside the gene matches: 9. The CDR3 has 18 residues. The germline V gene has CDR1 LNHNV and CDR2 YYDKDF (reference sequence). DNA of the CDR3: TGTGCCACCAGCAGCGTATCTGGACTAGCGGGAGTTACCGGGGAGCTGTTTTTT. Protein product: CATSSVSGLAGVTGELFF.

The chain is built from TRBV7-2 and TRBJ2-1, with 16 bases fitting TRBD2. J was trimmed by 6 bases and V by 5 bases; bases with no gene match: 1. Looked up from germline, CDR1 is SGHTA and CDR2 is FQGNSA. CDR3 length: 15 amino acids. In DNA form, the CDR3 reads TGTGCCAGCAGCGGGACTAGCGGGGGGGCCAATGAGCAGTTCTTC. Residues: CASSGTSGGANEQFF.

The chain joins TRBV29-1 to TRBJ2-7; the match to TRBD2 covers 7 bases. With 6 bases clipped from V and 4 bases from J, the junction kept 3 bases outside the gene matches. CDR1 is SQVTM and CDR2 is ANQGSEA in the germline V gene. The CDR3 sequence is 11 residues long. This CDR3 is CSVIAGYEQYF. DNA of the CDR3: TGCAGCGTGATAGCGGGTTACGAGCAGTACTTC.

This clonotype has just a few counts. This chain uses TRBV7-2 with TRBJ1-6; D ambiguous. Deletions cut 1 base from V and 7 bases from J, with 8 bases between. The germline V gene encodes CDR1 SGHTA and CDR2 FQGNSA. CDR3 length: 14 amino acids. The CDR3 spells CASSLVVKNSPLHF. CDR3 nucleotide sequence: TGTGCCAGCAGCTTAGTGGTCAAGAATTCACCCCTCCACTTT.